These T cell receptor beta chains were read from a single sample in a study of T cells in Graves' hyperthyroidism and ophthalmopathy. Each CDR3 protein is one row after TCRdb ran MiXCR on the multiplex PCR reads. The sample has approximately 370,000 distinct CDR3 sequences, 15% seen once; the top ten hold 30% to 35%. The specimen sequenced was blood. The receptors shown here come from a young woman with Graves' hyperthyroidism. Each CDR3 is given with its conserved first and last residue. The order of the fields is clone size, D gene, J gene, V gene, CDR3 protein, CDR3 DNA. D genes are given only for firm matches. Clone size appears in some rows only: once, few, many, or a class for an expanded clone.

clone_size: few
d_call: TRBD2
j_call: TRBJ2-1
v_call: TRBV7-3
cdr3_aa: CASNWTRFNEQFF
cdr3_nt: TGTGCCAGCAACTGGACTAGATTCAATGAGCAGTTCTTC

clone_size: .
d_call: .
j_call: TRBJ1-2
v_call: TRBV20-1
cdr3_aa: CSAQDPQGDGYTF
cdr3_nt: TGCAGTGCCCAAGATCCCCAGGGTGATGGCTACACCTTC

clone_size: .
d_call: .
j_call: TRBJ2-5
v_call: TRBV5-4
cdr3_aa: CASSKPGRTGETQYF
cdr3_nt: TGTGCCAGCAGCAAACCGGGACGGACTGGGGAGACCCAGTACTTC

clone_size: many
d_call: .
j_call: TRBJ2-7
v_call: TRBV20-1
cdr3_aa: CSARDWSYEQYF
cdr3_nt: TGCAGTGCTAGAGACTGGTCCTACGAGCAGTACTTC

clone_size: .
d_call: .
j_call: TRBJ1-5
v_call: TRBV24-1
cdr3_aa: CATSVGGDSNQPQHF
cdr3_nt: TGTGCCACCAGTGTAGGGGGGGATAGCAATCAGCCCCAGCATTTT

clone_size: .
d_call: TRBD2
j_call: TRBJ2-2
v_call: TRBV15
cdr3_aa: CATSLPGLVKSGELFF
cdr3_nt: TGTGCCACCAGCCTGCCGGGACTAGTCAAATCCGGGGAGCTGTTTTTT

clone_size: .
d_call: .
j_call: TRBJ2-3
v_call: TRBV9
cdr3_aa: CASSLRPVLGTDTQYF
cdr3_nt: TGTGCCAGCAGCCTCCGCCCCGTATTGGGCACAGATACGCAGTATTTT

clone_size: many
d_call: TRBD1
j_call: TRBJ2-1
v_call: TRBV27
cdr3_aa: CASSLKNAGGSRNEQFF
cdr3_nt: TGTGCCAGCAGTTTGAAAAATGCAGGGGGTTCTCGTAATGAGCAGTTCTTC

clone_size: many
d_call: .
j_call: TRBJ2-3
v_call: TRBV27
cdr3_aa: CASSLSGWGRSTDTQYF
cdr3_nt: TGTGCCAGCAGTTTATCAGGCTGGGGAAGGTCCACAGATACGCAGTATTTT

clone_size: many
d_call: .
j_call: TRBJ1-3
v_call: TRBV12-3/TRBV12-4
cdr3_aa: CASWDVGNTIYF
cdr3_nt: TGTGCCAGCTGGGACGTTGGAAACACCATATATTTT

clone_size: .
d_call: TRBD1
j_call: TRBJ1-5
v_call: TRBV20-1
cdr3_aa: CSARVQGSGPFGNQPQHF
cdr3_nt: TGCAGTGCTAGAGTACAGGGGAGCGGACCTTTTGGCAATCAGCCCCAGCATTTT

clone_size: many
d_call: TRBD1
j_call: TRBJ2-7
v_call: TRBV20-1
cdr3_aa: CSVQGQRTYEQYF
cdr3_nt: TGCAGTGTCCAGGGACAGAGGACCTACGAGCAGTACTTC

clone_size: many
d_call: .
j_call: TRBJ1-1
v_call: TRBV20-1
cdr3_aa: CSARDEGAGKGAEAFF
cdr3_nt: TGCAGTGCTAGAGATGAAGGGGCAGGGAAGGGGGCTGAAGCTTTCTTT

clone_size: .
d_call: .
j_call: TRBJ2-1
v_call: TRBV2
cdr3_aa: CASSVSETSEQFF
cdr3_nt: TGTGCCAGCAGTGTGTCCGAAACCAGTGAGCAGTTCTTC

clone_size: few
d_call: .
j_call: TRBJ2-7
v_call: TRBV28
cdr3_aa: CASSSSGGPHFYEQYF
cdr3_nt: .

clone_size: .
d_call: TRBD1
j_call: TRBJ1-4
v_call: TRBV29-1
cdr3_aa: CSVETGLGEKLFF
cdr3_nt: TGCAGCGTTGAGACAGGGTTAGGGGAAAAACTGTTTTTT

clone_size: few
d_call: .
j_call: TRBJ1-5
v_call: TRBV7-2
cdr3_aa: CASSRRGDSYPQPQHF
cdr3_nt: TGTGCCAGCAGCCGGCGGGGAGATAGTTATCCCCAGCCCCAGCATTTT

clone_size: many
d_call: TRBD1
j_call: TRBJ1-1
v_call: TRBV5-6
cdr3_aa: CASSVTGGKNTEAFF
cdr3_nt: TGTGCCAGCAGCGTAACAGGGGGGAAGAACACTGAAGCTTTCTTT

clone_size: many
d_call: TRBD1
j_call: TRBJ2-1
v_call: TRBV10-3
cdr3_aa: CATRLGTGGDEQFF
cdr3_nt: TGTGCCACCCGACTGGGGACAGGGGGCGATGAGCAGTTCTTC

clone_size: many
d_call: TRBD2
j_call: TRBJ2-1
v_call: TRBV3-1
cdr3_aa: CASSVKLANSYNEQFF
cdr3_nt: TGTGCCAGCAGCGTCAAACTAGCGAACTCCTACAATGAGCAGTTCTTC

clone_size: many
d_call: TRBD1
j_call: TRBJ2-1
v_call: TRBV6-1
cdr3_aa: CASSYLSPHMGQGANEQFF
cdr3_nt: TGTGCCAGCAGTTACTTGTCCCCGCATATGGGACAGGGAGCCAATGAGCAGTTCTTC

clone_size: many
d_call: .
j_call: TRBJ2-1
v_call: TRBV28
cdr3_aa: CASRPGWGPYNEQFF
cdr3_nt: TGTGCCAGCAGGCCCGGTTGGGGTCCCTACAATGAGCAGTTCTTC

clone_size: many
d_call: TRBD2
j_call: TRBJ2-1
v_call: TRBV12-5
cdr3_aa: CASGYPGGPFNEQFF
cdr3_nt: TGTGCTAGTGGTTACCCGGGAGGGCCGTTCAATGAGCAGTTCTTC

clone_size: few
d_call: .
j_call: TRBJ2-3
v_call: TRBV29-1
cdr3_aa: CSVEVSGREDTQYF
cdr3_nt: TGCAGCGTTGAGGTTTCGGGCAGGGAAGATACGCAGTATTTT

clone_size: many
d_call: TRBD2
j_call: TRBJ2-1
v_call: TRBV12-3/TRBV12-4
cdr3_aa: CASSLVLAGWFNEQFF
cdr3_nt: TGTGCCAGCAGTTTAGTGCTAGCGGGATGGTTCAATGAGCAGTTCTTC

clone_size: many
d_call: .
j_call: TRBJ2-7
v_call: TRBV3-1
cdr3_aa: CASSQGGSGEQYF
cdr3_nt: TGTGCCAGCAGCCAAGGAGGAAGTGGCGAGCAGTACTTC

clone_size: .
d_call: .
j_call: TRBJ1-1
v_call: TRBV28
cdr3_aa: CASTPRGEGTEAFF
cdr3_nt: TGTGCCAGCACCCCTCGAGGGGAAGGCACTGAAGCTTTCTTT

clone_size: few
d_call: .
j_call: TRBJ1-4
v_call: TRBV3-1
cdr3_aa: CASSHDRSFNEKLFF
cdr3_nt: TGTGCCAGCAGCCACGACAGGTCTTTTAATGAAAAACTGTTTTTT

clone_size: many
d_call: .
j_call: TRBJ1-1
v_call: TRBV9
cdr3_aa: CASSGRGKSTEAFF
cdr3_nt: TGTGCCAGCAGCGGCAGGGGCAAGAGCACTGAAGCTTTCTTT

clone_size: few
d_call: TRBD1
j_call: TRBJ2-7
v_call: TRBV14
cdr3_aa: CASSPRGTGIYEQYF
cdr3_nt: TGTGCCAGCAGCCCCAGGGGGACAGGGATTTACGAGCAGTACTTC

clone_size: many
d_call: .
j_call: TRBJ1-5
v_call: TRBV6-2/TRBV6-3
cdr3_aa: CASSYSWSQPQHF
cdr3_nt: TGTGCCAGCAGTTACTCATGGAGTCAGCCCCAGCATTTT

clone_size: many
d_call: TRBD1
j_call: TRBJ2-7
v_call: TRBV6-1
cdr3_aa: CASSEQTGVYEQYF
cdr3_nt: TGTGCCAGCAGTGAACAGACAGGGGTCTACGAGCAGTACTTC

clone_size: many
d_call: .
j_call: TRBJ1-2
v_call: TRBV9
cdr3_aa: CASSRQGFVRGYTF
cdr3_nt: TGTGCCAGCAGCCGACAAGGTTTTGTTCGGGGCTACACCTTC

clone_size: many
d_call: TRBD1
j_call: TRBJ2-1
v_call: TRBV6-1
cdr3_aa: CASRGDNRDRGEEQFF
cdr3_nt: TGTGCCAGCAGAGGCGATAACCGGGACAGGGGGGAGGAGCAGTTCTTC

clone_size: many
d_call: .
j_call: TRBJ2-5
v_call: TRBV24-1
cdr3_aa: CATSDFPANKETQYF
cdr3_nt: TGTGCCACCAGTGATTTCCCGGCAAATAAAGAGACCCAGTACTTC

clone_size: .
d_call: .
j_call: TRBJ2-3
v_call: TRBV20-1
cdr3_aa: CSARALRDAGDTQYF
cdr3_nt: TGCAGTGCTAGAGCGTTACGGGACGCGGGAGATACGCAGTATTTT

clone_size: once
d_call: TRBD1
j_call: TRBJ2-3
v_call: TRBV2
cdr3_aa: CASNPGQASFGTQYF
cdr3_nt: TGTGCCAGTAATCCGGGACAGGCTTCTTTTGGTACGCAGTATTTT

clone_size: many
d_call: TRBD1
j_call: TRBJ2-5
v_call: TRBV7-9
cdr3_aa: CASSFGQGRGETQYF
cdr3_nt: TGTGCCAGCAGCTTCGGACAGGGCAGGGGAGAGACCCAGTACTTC

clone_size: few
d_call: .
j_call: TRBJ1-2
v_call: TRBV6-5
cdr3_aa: CASSYSGVTNYGYTF
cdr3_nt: TGTGCCAGCAGTTACTCAGGGGTCACTAACTATGGCTACACCTTC

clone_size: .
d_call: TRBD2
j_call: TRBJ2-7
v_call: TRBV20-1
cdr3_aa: CSASSGTYEQYF
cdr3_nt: TGCAGTGCCTCTAGCGGTACGTACGAGCAGTACTTC

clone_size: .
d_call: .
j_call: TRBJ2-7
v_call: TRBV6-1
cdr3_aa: CASSERATHEQYF
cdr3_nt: TGTGCCAGCAGTGAACGGGCAACCCACGAGCAGTACTTC

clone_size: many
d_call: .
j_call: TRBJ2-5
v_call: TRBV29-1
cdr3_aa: CSVGQQTQYF
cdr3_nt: TGCAGCGTTGGACAGCAGACCCAGTACTTC

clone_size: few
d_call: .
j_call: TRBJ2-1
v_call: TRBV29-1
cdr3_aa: CSAVGGLVNEQFF
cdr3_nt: TGCAGCGCCGTAGGGGGTCTTGTTAATGAGCAGTTCTTC

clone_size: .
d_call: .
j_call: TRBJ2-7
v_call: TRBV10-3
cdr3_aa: CAISDGARRYEQYF
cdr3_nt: TGTGCCATCAGTGACGGTGCCAGGCGTTACGAGCAGTACTTC

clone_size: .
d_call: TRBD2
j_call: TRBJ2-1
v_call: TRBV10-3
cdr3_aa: CASPLAGGPFGYNEQFF
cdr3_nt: TGTGCCAGCCCCCTAGCGGGAGGGCCTTTCGGATACAATGAGCAGTTCTTC

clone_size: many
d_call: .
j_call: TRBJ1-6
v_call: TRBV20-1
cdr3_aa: CSARGGDSSYNSPLHF
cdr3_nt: TGCAGTGCTAGGGGAGGGGATAGCTCCTATAATTCACCCCTCCACTTT

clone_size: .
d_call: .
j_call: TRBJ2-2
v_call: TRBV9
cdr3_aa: CASSALQGNTGELFF
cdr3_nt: TGTGCCAGCAGCGCGTTACAGGGGAACACCGGGGAGCTGTTTTTT

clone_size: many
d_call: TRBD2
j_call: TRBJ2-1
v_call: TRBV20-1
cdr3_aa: CSARSGRAVDEQFF
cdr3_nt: TGCAGTGCTCGTAGCGGGAGGGCCGTCGATGAGCAGTTCTTC

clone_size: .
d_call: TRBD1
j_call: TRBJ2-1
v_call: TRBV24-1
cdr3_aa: CATMSRDRAYNEQFF
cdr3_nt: TGTGCCACCATGTCTCGGGACAGGGCGTACAATGAGCAGTTCTTC

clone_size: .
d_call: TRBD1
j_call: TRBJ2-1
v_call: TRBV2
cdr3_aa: CASSGSPGTAPRGSYNEQFF
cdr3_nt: TGTGCCAGCAGTGGGTCCCCCGGGACAGCCCCGAGGGGGTCCTACAATGAGCAGTTCTTC

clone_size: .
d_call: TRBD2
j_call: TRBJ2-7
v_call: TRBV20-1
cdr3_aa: CSARESGNYEQYF
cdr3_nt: TGCAGTGCTAGAGAGAGCGGGAATTACGAGCAGTACTTC

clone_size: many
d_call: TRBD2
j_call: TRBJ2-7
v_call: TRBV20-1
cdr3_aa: CSALPGTEISGRIYEQYF
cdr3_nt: TGCAGTGCTCTACCCGGGACAGAAATTAGCGGGAGGATATACGAGCAGTACTTC

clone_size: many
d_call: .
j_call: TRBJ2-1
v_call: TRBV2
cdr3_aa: CASSALSVQSSYNEQFF
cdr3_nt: TGTGCCAGCAGTGCGCTTAGCGTTCAGAGCTCCTACAATGAGCAGTTCTTC

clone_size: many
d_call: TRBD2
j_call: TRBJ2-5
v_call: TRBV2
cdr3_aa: CASSKAGWVGETQYF
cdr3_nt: TGTGCCAGCAGTAAAGCGGGATGGGTGGGGGAGACCCAGTACTTC

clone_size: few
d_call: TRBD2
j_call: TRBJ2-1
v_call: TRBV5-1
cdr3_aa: CASSREGLATYNEQFF
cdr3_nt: TGCGCCAGCAGCAGAGAAGGACTAGCAACCTACAATGAGCAGTTCTTC

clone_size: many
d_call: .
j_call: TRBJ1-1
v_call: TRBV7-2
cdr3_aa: CASSLEVGVIAFF
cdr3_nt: TGTGCCAGCAGCTTAGAGGTGGGCGTAATCGCTTTCTTT

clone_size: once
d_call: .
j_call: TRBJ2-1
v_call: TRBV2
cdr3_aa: CASRSQESSYNEQFF
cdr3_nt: TGTGCCAGCAGGTCACAGGAGAGCTCCTACAATGAGCAGTTCTTC

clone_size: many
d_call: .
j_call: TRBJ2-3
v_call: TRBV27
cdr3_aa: CASSLYPLGGTDTQYF
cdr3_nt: TGTGCCAGCAGTTTATACCCACTCGGAGGGACAGATACGCAGTATTTT

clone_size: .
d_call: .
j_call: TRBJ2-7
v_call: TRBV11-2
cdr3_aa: CASSSGGARIYEQYF
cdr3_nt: TGTGCCAGCAGCTCGGGTGGGGCGCGAATCTACGAGCAGTACTTC